The TCR beta chain under discussion was sequenced for a study of vaccination effects on CD4 cells after COVID-19. As for the study in general: In culture with approximately 9.5 IU/ml IL-2 and 9 to 10 ug/ml peptides, PBMC were grown at a few million per well. Overall study findings and caveats: Marked clonal contraction of infection- and vaccine-induced clones was seen late after vaccination.

In regard to this clone: Its antigen is currently unknown.

Repertoires were generated with immunoSEQ multiplex PCR, while TCRdb's copy carries only in-frame clones and drops some. This sample has roughly 50,000 clones, with 50% to 80% found just once. The CDR3 is 13 amino acids. The germline V gene encodes CDR1 MNHEY and CDR2 SVGAGI. Trimming took 6 bases from V and 8 from J, leaving 13 bases between them. Culturing for around eleven days preceded CD4+ T cell isolation. This TCR came from a human donor who received a COVID-19 vaccine. V is TRBV6-5 and J is TRBJ1-4, with TRBD1 as a possible D gene (6 bases). The material was CD4+ T cells from PBMCs cultured without peptide, obtained before COVID-19 vaccination. CDR3 bases: TGTGCCAGCAGGCCCGGGGGGCGAGAAAAACTGTTTTTT. Its translation is CASRPGGREKLFF.